The next 26 T cell receptor beta chains were all read from a single sample in a study of blood T cell repertoires in COVID-19. Method: immunoSEQ multiplex PCR; TCRdb's copy keeps in-frame clones and lacks some. This sample has about 99,000 clones, with roughly nine tenths found just once. Sequenced: peripheral blood. These receptors were obtained from a woman of 80 years or more in a cohort sampled during active COVID-19.

V gene TRBV19 combines with J gene TRBJ2-5; TRBD2 aligns across 7 bases. The germline V gene encodes CDR1 LNHDA and CDR2 SQIVND (reference sequence). V lost 1 base to trimming and J lost 2 bases; unmatched junction nucleotides: 4. The CDR3 extends over 15 amino acids. The CDR3 DNA follows: TGTGCCAGTAGTATAGCAGCGGGAAGACAAGAGACCCAGTACTTC. Translating it yields CASSIAAGRQETQYF.

The chain uses TRBV5-1 and TRBJ2-3, with TRBD1 matching over 7 bases. Germline V CDR1 and CDR2: SGHRS, YFSETQ. The CDR3 totals 15 residues. Trimming cost V 6 bases and J 0 bases; bases outside gene matches: 7. CDR3 in DNA: TGCGCCAGCACGCGCGACAGGGCTAGCACAGATACGCAGTATTTT. Its protein product is CASTRDRASTDTQYF.

This chain connects TRBV2 to TRBJ2-1, with TRBD2 identical over 15 bases. The CDR3 contains 15 residues. The V gene's germline CDR1 is SNHLY and CDR2 FYNNEI. V lost 7 bases, J lost 9 bases, and 7 bases stayed unmatched. As DNA, the CDR3 is TGTGCCAGCATTCCTCGGACTAGCGGGGGGGGTGAGCAGTTCTTC. It codes for CASIPRTSGGGEQFF. The full variable domain, with the rest looked up from reference TRBV2 and TRBJ2-1, is EPEVTQTPSHQVTQMGQEVILRCVPISNHLYFYWYRQILGQKVEFLVSFYNNEISEKSEIFDDQFSVERPDGSNFTLKIRSTKLEDSAMYFCASIPRTSGGGEQFFGPGTRLTVL.

J is TRBJ2-7 and V is TRBV18; 14 bases align to TRBD2. Losses at the gene ends were 3 bases for V and 0 bases for J; bases not matched to a gene: 7. CDR3 size: 18 residues. From germline, CDR1 is KGHSH and CDR2 LQKENI. This chain's CDR3 is CASSPGLAGGWFSYEQYF. The CDR3 nucleotides read TGTGCCAGCTCACCCGGACTAGCGGGAGGTTGGTTCTCCTACGAGCAGTACTTC.

This chain joins TRBV5-1 and TRBJ1-1; a weak D match, TRBD1 (5 bases). The CDR3 spans 16 residues. Germline CDR1 and CDR2: SGHRS and YFSETQ. The ends were cut back, 0 bases at V and 0 bases at J, with 12 bases in the middle. CDR3 DNA: TGCGCCAGCAGCTTGGCCGGGGGGACTATGAACACTGAAGCTTTCTTT. Translation: CASSLAGGTMNTEAFF. Using reference TRBV5-1 and TRBJ1-1 for the parts outside the CDR3, the full variable domain is KAGVTQTPRYLIKTRGQQVTLSCSPISGHRSVSWYQQTPGQGLQFLFEYFSETQRNKGNFPGRFSGRQFSNSRSEMNVSTLELGDSALYLCASSLAGGTMNTEAFFGQGTRLTVV.

The genes are TRBV6-5 and TRBJ2-1; a possible D gene is TRBD1 (5 bases). V lost 4 bases and J lost 7, with 8 bases in between. This CDR3 has 12 amino acids. In germline, CDR1 is MNHEY, CDR2 SVGAGI. The CDR3 coding sequence is TGTGCCAGCAGTTTGCAGGGAAATGAGCAGTTCTTC. Translation: CASSLQGNEQFF.

The V and J genes are TRBV5-1 and TRBJ1-1, with D maybe TRBD1 (6 bases). V was cut by 3 bases and J by 0 bases, with 12 bases left in between. The CDR3 consists of 15 residues. Looked up from germline, CDR1 is SGHRS and CDR2 is YFSETQ. The CDR3 sequence is CASSSGGLMNTEAFF. CDR3 in DNA: TGCGCCAGCAGCTCCGGGGGGCTGATGAACACTGAAGCTTTCTTT.

This rearrangement joins TRBV27 to TRBJ2-7, with 10 bases matching TRBD2. The germline gives CDR1 MNHEY, CDR2 SMNVEV (reference sequence). The CDR3 consists of 15 residues. J gave up 1 base and V 5 bases, and 5 bases lay outside the gene matches. CDR3 sequence reads: CASSPRAGGSYEQYF. The DNA of the CDR3 is TGTGCCAGCAGTCCGAGAGCGGGAGGGTCCTACGAGCAGTACTTC.

The genes are TRBV3-1 (or the pseudogene TRBV3-2) and TRBJ1-4; no definite D call. This CDR3 comprises 13 residues. V gave up 4 bases and J gave up 7 bases, with 10 bases separating them. Germline assignment: CDR1 LGHDT and CDR2 YNNKEL (reference sequence). CDR3 coding DNA: TGTGCCAGCAGCCCCCCAGGCAGTGAAAAACTGTTTTTT. It yields the protein CASSPPGSEKLFF.

This clone was detected only once. J is TRBJ1-4 and V is TRBV6-6; weak D call: TRBD1 (5 bases). V lost 5 bases and J lost 0, with 19 bases in between. Germline CDR1 MNHNY, CDR2 SVGAGI (reference sequence). The CDR3 is 18 amino acids. The CDR3 DNA sequence: TGTGCCAGCAGTCCCTTCGACAGAGTCCGTACAACTAATGAAAAACTGTTTTTT. This gives the protein CASSPFDRVRTTNEKLFF.

The count of this clone is one. The rearrangement joins TRBV4-2 to TRBJ2-7; TRBD1 agrees at 8 bases. V was clipped by 1 base and J by 2 bases; unmatched bases: 4. The CDR3 consists of 15 residues. CDR1 is LGHNA, CDR2 YNFKEQ, per germline. The chain's CDR3 is CASSQARGQAYEQYF. DNA of the CDR3: TGTGCCAGCAGCCAAGCTCGGGGACAGGCCTACGAGCAGTACTTC.

The J gene is TRBJ2-7, the V gene TRBV5-4, with 9 bases aligning to TRBD2. V dropped 1 base and J dropped 10; count of bases not matched to a gene: 3. The CDR3 is 12 amino acids. Germline values: CDR1 SGHNT, CDR2 YYREEE (reference sequence). For the CDR3, the DNA is TGTGCCAGCAGCTTGCAGCGGGAGGCACAGTACTTC. Protein: CASSLQREAQYF.

V is TRBV6-4 and J is TRBJ2-4; a weak D match, TRBD1 (5 bases). Germline CDR1 and CDR2: MRHNA and SNTAGT. Trimming shortened V by 4 bases and J by 8 bases, and 12 bases separated the two germline ends. CDR3 size: 13 residues. CDR3 sequence (DNA): TGTGCCAGCAGTGGCCAAGAAGGGGACATTCAGTACTTC. It yields the protein CASSGQEGDIQYF.

This CDR3 is CASSQGPTTVSTYNEQFF. In DNA, the CDR3 is TGTGCCAGCAGCCAAGGCCCCACCACGGTTAGTACCTACAATGAGCAGTTCTTC. The rearrangement links TRBV3-1 (or the pseudogene TRBV3-2) to TRBJ2-1; D not resolved. The V end lost 1 base, the J end lost 2 bases, and 18 bases lay between the germline ends. The CDR3 runs to 18 residues. Germline CDR1 reads LGHDT; CDR2 reads YNNKEL (reference sequence).

The chain carries TRBV29-1 and TRBJ2-7; 8 nucleotides agree with TRBD2. Germline values: CDR1 SQVTM, CDR2 ANQGSEA. The ends lost 6 bases at V and 3 bases at J; junction bases unmatched: 13. CDR3 length: 15 residues. The DNA of the CDR3 is TGCAGCGTCCAAGATCCGGGACTAGGACGCTACGAGCAGTACTTC. Protein: CSVQDPGLGRYEQYF.

V is TRBV18 and J is TRBJ1-1; D remains ambiguous. Germline values: CDR1 KGHSH, CDR2 LQKENI. V dropped 0 bases and J dropped 5 bases, with 7 bases sitting between them. The CDR3 covers 13 residues. Written as DNA, the CDR3 is TGTGCCAGCTCACCACCTGGAGTAACTGAAGCTTTCTTT. Its translation: CASSPPGVTEAFF.

The rearrangement joins TRBV5-5 to TRBJ2-5, with D maybe TRBD1 (5 bases). The CDR3 contains 13 residues. Germline V gives CDR1 SGHKS, CDR2 YYEKEE (reference sequence). V lost 4 bases and J 5 bases, leaving 12 bases between the germline ends. CDR3 sequence: CASSPGQGETQYF. The CDR3 region has the DNA TGTGCCAGCAGCCCCGGACAAGGGGAGACCCAGTACTTC.

The rearrangement joins TRBV7-3 to TRBJ1-2; 10 bases agree with TRBD1. Germline CDR1 reads SGHTA; CDR2 reads FQGTGA. CDR3 length equals 13 residues. Trimming took 3 bases from V and 6 from J; bases not matched to a gene: 1. Here the CDR3 reads CASSFGTGDGYTF. The CDR3 nucleotides are TGTGCCAGCAGCTTCGGGACAGGGGATGGCTACACCTTC.

This clone was seen a few times. The rearrangement links TRBV6-1 to TRBJ2-5; D is ambiguous. Looked up from germline, CDR1 is MNHNS and CDR2 is SASEGT. This CDR3 spans 13 amino acids. The ends were cut back, 1 base at V and 9 bases at J, with 12 bases in the middle. The CDR3 spells CASSEGTRVPQYF. The CDR3 DNA reads as TGTGCCAGCAGTGAAGGTACTCGAGTCCCCCAGTACTTC.

The chain is built from TRBV3-1 (or the pseudogene TRBV3-2) and TRBJ1-1; D ambiguous. Looked up from germline, CDR1 is LGHDT and CDR2 is YNNKEL (reference sequence). V shed 6 bases and J shed 2 bases, with 7 bases lying between them. The CDR3 is 12 residues long. This CDR3 reads CASSHGNTEAFF. The CDR3, as DNA: TGTGCCAGCAGTCACGGTAACACTGAAGCTTTCTTT.

This rearrangement joins TRBV30 to TRBJ2-7; TRBD2 agrees at 7 bases. The germline gives CDR1 GTSNPN, CDR2 SVGIG (reference sequence). This CDR3 has 15 amino acids. After removal of 5 bases from V and 4 bases from J, the junction contained 14 bases not matched to a gene. CDR3 sequence (DNA): TGTGCCTGGTCCCCTGGTGTCAGGGAGGGGTACGAGCAGTACTTC. It translates to CAWSPGVREGYEQYF.

V and J are TRBV7-3 and TRBJ2-3; tentatively, D is TRBD2 (6 bases). Per germline, CDR1 SGHTA and CDR2 FQGTGA. CDR3 size: 14 residues. The V gene lost 3 bases and the J gene lost 2 bases, with 9 bases spanning the gap. The CDR3 region is CASSFRLDTDTQYF. The CDR3 bases are TGTGCCAGCAGCTTTCGACTAGACACAGATACGCAGTATTTT.

The CDR3 DNA reads TGCGCCAGCAGCTCCGCAGGGGGCCGTGGCTATGGCTACACCTTC. Its translation: CASSSAGGRGYGYTF. The chain links TRBV5-1 to TRBJ1-2, with TRBD1 matching 8 bases. V lost 3 bases and J lost 4; bases outside the gene matches: 8. This CDR3 contains 15 residues. Germline CDR1 is SGHRS and CDR2 is YFSETQ.

This clone was recorded once. The rearrangement uses TRBV19 and TRBJ2-3; possibly TRBD1 for D (6 bases). This CDR3 region has 15 residues. CDR1 and CDR2 (germline): LNHDA, SQIVND (reference sequence). Trimming took 1 base from V and 2 from J, leaving 10 bases between them. CDR3 amino acids: CASSIGGHPTDTQYF. The CDR3 DNA follows: TGTGCCAGTAGTATAGGGGGACACCCCACAGATACGCAGTATTTT.

CDR3 sequence reads: CASSKEQGGRARTDTQYF. CDR3 DNA: TGTGCCAGCAGCAAAGAACAGGGCGGGAGGGCTCGCACAGATACGCAGTATTTT. The V gene is TRBV21-1, the J gene TRBJ2-3; no check of the table's D call, TRBD2, against the DNA was made. TRBV21-1 is given as a pseudogene. This CDR3 is 18 amino acids long.

This clone showed up just once. The rearrangement joins TRBV12-3 or TRBV12-4 to TRBJ1-6, with 8 bases aligning to TRBD1. This CDR3 has 13 amino acids. Germline trimming cut 10 bases from V and 10 bases from J; bases unmatched to any gene: 9. The CDR3 reads CAIGQGGGSPLHF. The CDR3 bases are TGTGCCATCGGACAGGGAGGAGGGTCACCCCTCCACTTT.